Below, one T cell receptor beta chain is given with its context. Its recognized antigen is unknown. There are no base qualities to consult, and no much larger clone falls within one base. The CDR3 regions of human TCRbeta chains were subjected to immunosequencing. In the source study's methods: Repertoire TCRs were matched against a reference library of SARS-CoV-2-specific TCRs generated with the MIRA antigen-specificity platform. Breadth was defined as the fraction of unique TCRs that were SARS-CoV-2-associated. Depth was defined as the fraction of total T cells that were SARS-CoV-2-associated. Using the MIRA data, each spike-specific TCR was mapped to the spike region that the TCR reacts to and placed in a CD4 or CD8 class. Log10-transformed breadth and depth values were compared by one-way ANOVA with Sidak's multiple comparisons tests. TCRdb carries this immuneACCESS record with in-frame sequences only. Its versions omit some clonotypes, under half of them owing to an unresolved V gene in the studies checked, with the rest unexplained. V and J calls and clone size are those listed in that table; D and trimming were worked out from the DNA. The sample table shows approximately 150,000 clones, and approximately 94% are seen once. 2.5% to 3% of the sample is in the top ten clones.

This entry comes from a study of T cell responses to AZD1222 COVID-19 vaccine (dated by TCRdb to the early 2020s). Background for the entire study: AZD1222 recipients with second doses at about 4 weeks or about 12 weeks were pooled, because spike-specific TCR depth and breadth did not differ between schedules. TCR sequencing covered more than 230 trial participants: 200 to 220 given two doses of AZD1222 and about 26 given two doses of MenACWY control vaccine. Trial participants were enrolled by age into 18-55, 56-69 and 70-plus year subgroups, with roughly 160, 29 and 62 TCR-sequenced participants respectively.

Summary of the overall study and its limitations: In the small 56-69-year group, the increase in depth fell short of significance, most likely because of low power. After two AZD1222 doses, both the breadth and the depth of spike-specific TCRs were significantly higher than at day 0 and than in MenACWY recipients. Participants were mostly white British and included more females than males, and it was suggested by the authors that clonal diversity may have been underestimated. Conclusions about previously exposed vaccinees are limited because only six or seven AZD1222 recipients were SARS-CoV-2 seropositive at baseline. The vaccine-associated CD4 TCRs covered the entire spike protein, and the dominant responses fell in regions 160-218 and 743-854. Nearly half of unique spike-specific TCRs reportedly recognized epitopes outside regions mutated in the B.1.351 and B.1.1.7 variants. No day 14 peak-response samples were available, so repertoires were characterized only after the peak T cell response.

V and J are truncated by 0 bases and 5 bases respectively, leaving an intervening sequence of 13 bases. In the germline V gene, CDR1 corresponds to MNHEY and CDR2 to SVGAGI. The CDR3 measures 15 amino acids from cysteine to phenylalanine. CDR3 DNA is the only sequence kept; it has 45 bases, read in frame from the first base. The sample's time point, from its label and the paper: baseline before first vaccination. The vaccinee samples were drawn from two UK trials, COV001 and COV002, one of which was a single-blind randomized controlled phase 2/3 trial testing AZD1222 (ChAdOx1 nCoV-19) in healthy adults. For TCRbeta chain sequencing, PBMC samples were collected from trial participants at day 0 and at day 28 after the second dose.

This sample comprised peripheral blood, obtained on day 0 of AZD1222 vaccination. The chain joins TRBV6-5 to TRBJ2-5, with a tentative D gene TRBD1 over 6 matching bases. The sequence came from an adult in good health. Read as DNA, the sequence is TGTGCCAGCAGTTACTCTTGGGGGCCGGGGGAGACCCAGTACTTC. Translated, this gives CASSYSWGPGETQYF.